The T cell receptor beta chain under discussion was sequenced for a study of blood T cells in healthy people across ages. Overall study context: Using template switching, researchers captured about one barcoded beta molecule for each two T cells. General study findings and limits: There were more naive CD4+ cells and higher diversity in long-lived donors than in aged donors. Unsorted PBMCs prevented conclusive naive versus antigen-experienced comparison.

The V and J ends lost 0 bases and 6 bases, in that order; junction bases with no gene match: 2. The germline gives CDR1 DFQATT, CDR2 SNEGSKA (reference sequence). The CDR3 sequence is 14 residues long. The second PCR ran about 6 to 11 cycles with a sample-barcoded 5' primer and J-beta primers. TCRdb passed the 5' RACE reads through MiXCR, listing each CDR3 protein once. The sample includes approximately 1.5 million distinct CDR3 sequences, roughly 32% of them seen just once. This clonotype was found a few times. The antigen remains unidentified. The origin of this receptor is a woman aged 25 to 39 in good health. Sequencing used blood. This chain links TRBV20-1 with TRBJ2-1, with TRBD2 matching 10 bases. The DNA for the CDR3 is TGCAGTGCTAGAGATCTAGCGGGGGTCAATGAGCAGTTCTTC. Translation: CSARDLAGVNEQFF.